Below are 22 T cell receptor beta chains sequenced from a single sample in a study of beta chain features in type 1 diabetes. What was sequenced were expressed TCRB transcripts, since all of the isolated RNA had been reverse transcribed. Method: immunoSEQ multiplex PCR; TCRdb's copy keeps in-frame clones and lacks some. The profile shows 120,000 to 150,000 clones, less than 9% of them singletons. Sequenced sample: central memory CD4+ T cells from blood. The receptors stem from a woman in her 30s in good health.

V is TRBV5-4 and J is TRBJ2-2, with TRBD2 matching over 13 bases. The ends lost 2 bases at V and 4 bases at J; junction bases unmatched: 2. This CDR3 comprises 16 residues. The germline V gene encodes CDR1 SGHNT and CDR2 YYREEE (reference sequence). The CDR3 region has the DNA TGTGCCAGCAGCTTAGGGACTAGCGGGACCACCGGGGAGCTGTTTTTT. It yields the protein CASSLGTSGTTGELFF.

The genes are TRBV6-6 and TRBJ1-2; TRBD1 matches 9 bases. Germline loops: CDR1 MNHNY, CDR2 SVGAGI (reference sequence). V trimming: 5 bases; J trimming: 7 bases; junction bases outside the gene matches: 5. This CDR3 is built from 13 residues. CDR3 coding DNA: TGTGCCAGCAGTGGACAGGGGTATCGTGGCTACACCTTC. Translation: CASSGQGYRGYTF.

The chain employs TRBV7-9 and TRBJ2-5; 9 bases match TRBD2. Germline CDR1 and CDR2: SEHNR and FQNEAQ (reference sequence). V lost 5 bases, J lost 2 bases, and 12 bases stayed unmatched. The CDR3 spans 17 residues. CDR3 in DNA: TGTGCCAGCAGCCACTCCCGCCGCGGGAGGGCTCAAGAGACCCAGTACTTC. As protein: CASSHSRRGRAQETQYF.

Turning to this clone: A read error is likely, as this CDR3 ends without the conserved phenylalanine or tryptophan. The chain employs TRBV19 and TRBJ2-3; 8 bases map to TRBD2. Trimming at V came to 7 bases and at J to 6 bases, leaving 18 bases not matched to a gene. Per the germline V gene, CDR1 is LNHDA and CDR2 is SQIVND (reference sequence). This CDR3 region has 17 residues. CDR3 in amino acids: CASTPMGAGGTRDTQYS. CDR3 DNA sequence: TGTGCCAGTACCCCTATGGGGGCGGGGGGAACCAGGGATACGCAGTATTCT.

This clone was detected once. This rearrangement joins TRBV6-5 to TRBJ1-5; the match to TRBD1 covers 10 bases. V lost 2 bases to trimming and J lost 5 bases; unmatched junction nucleotides: 6. Germline CDR1 reads MNHEY; CDR2 reads SVGAGI. CDR3 length equals 16 residues. The CDR3 region is CASSYPGTGADQPQHF. The CDR3 bases are TGTGCCAGCAGTTACCCCGGGACAGGGGCAGATCAGCCCCAGCATTTT.

The rearrangement links TRBV6-6 to TRBJ2-3, with D tentatively TRBD2 (5 bases). Germline-derived CDR1 and CDR2 are MNHNY and SVGAGI (reference sequence). V was shortened by 6 bases and J by 5 bases, with 9 bases between the two germline ends. The CDR3 contains 12 residues. The DNA of the CDR3 is TGTGCCAGCAGGACTGAGGGAGATACGCAGTATTTT. Its protein is CASRTEGDTQYF.

This chain connects TRBV5-1 to TRBJ1-1; no reliable D call. The CDR3 runs 14 residues. Trimming took off 4 bases at V and 4 bases at J, with 14 bases between the two ends. Germline-derived CDR1 and CDR2 are SGHRS and YFSETQ. The CDR3 bases are TGCGCCAGCAGCCCCGGGGAGACGATCACTGAAGCTTTCTTT. Translation: CASSPGETITEAFF.

The chain employs TRBV4-1 and TRBJ1-5; D uncertain. V was shortened by 0 bases and J by 2 bases, with 5 bases between the two germline ends. Germline-derived CDR1 and CDR2 are MGHRA and YSYEKL. There are 14 residues in the CDR3. CDR3 sequence reads: CASSQDPGNQPQHF. The CDR3 nucleotides read TGCGCCAGCAGCCAAGATCCAGGCAATCAGCCCCAGCATTTT.

The chain uses TRBV6-6 and TRBJ2-5; TRBD2 agrees at 8 bases. CDR1 MNHNY and CDR2 SVGAGI come from the germline V gene (reference sequence). The CDR3 has 16 amino acids. V lost 0 bases to trimming and J lost 6 bases; unmatched junction nucleotides: 9. CDR3 residues: CASSYSMAGGSQTQYF. CDR3 DNA: TGTGCCAGCAGTTACTCGATGGCGGGAGGTTCTCAGACCCAGTACTTC.

This clone was seen a handful of times. The chain combines TRBV6-1 with TRBJ1-2, with D maybe TRBD1 (5 bases). This CDR3 contains 15 residues. Germline assignment: CDR1 MNHNS and CDR2 SASEGT. V was cut by 6 bases and J by 4 bases, with 18 bases left in between. CDR3 loop: CASRDATGTFYGYTF. DNA of the CDR3: TGTGCCAGCAGGGATGCGACCGGGACTTTCTATGGCTACACCTTC.

As for this clone: Other DNA sequences in this sample translate to the same CDR3. The V gene is TRBV6-5, the J gene TRBJ1-5; 7 positions match TRBD1. Germline CDR1 MNHEY, CDR2 SVGAGI. V lost 6 bases and J lost 0; bases outside the gene matches: 5. The CDR3 contains 15 residues. Here the CDR3 DNA reads TGTGCCAGCAGGATTGGGACAGCTAGCAATCAGCCCCAGCATTTT. The encoded protein is CASRIGTASNQPQHF.

CDR3: CASSTGTTSGANVLTF. The CDR3 DNA sequence: TGTGCCAGCAGCACAGGGACGACTTCTGGGGCCAACGTCCTGACTTTC. The chain combines TRBV11-3 with TRBJ2-6; D perhaps matches TRBD1 (6 bases). Germline CDR1 SGHNT, CDR2 YENEEA. The CDR3 runs 16 residues. Trimming shortened V by 5 bases and J by 1 base, and 12 bases separated the two germline ends.

This chain joins TRBV11-2 and TRBJ2-1; 9 bases line up with TRBD1. This CDR3 region has 17 residues. The germline V gene has CDR1 SGHAT and CDR2 FQNNGV. Trimming removed 1 base from V and 7 bases from J; junction bases left unmatched: 11. CDR3 protein: CASSLGAGDRDKNEQFF. CDR3 nucleotide sequence: TGTGCCAGCAGCTTAGGGGCTGGGGACAGGGACAAAAATGAGCAGTTCTTC.

The chain combines TRBV7-3 with TRBJ2-1, with 14 bases lining up with TRBD2. V trimming: 4 bases; J trimming: 9 bases; junction bases outside the gene matches: 8. CDR1 is SGHTA and CDR2 is FQGTGA in the germline V gene. This CDR3 contains 16 residues. The CDR3 DNA reads as TGTGCCAGCAGCTCAAGGGGACTAGCGGGAGAAGTTGAGCAGTTCTTC. It codes for CASSSRGLAGEVEQFF. The full variable domain, rest sourced from reference TRBV7-3 and TRBJ2-1, is GAGVSQTPSNKVTEKGKYVELRCDPISGHTALYWYRQSLGQGPEFLIYFQGTGAADDSGLPNDRFFAVRPEGSVSTLKIQRTERGDSAVYLCASSSRGLAGEVEQFFGPGTRLTVL.

This clone came up many times. The CDR3 bases are TGTGCCAGCACCAGGACTAGCGGGATGGCCAAAAACATTCAGTACTTC. Residues: CASTRTSGMAKNIQYF. The rearrangement joins TRBV7-2 to TRBJ2-4; 12 bases fit TRBD2. Germline CDR1 SGHTA, CDR2 FQGNSA. There are 16 residues in the CDR3. V was pared by 7 bases and J by 1 base, with 5 bases of the junction left unmatched.

This clone was counted at least ten times. This sequence joins TRBV15 and TRBJ1-1; 10 bases are shared with TRBD1. Unmatched junction bases numbered 3, after V lost 0 bases and J lost 8 bases. The length of the CDR3 is 14 residues. From germline, CDR1 is LNHNV and CDR2 YYDKDF (reference sequence). The CDR3 loop reads CATSRDRDRGEAFF. The CDR3 nucleotides read TGTGCCACCAGCAGAGACCGGGACAGGGGAGAAGCTTTCTTT.

The V gene is TRBV5-1, the J gene TRBJ1-1; 10 nucleotides agree with TRBD1. The CDR3 consists of 15 residues. CDR1 is SGHRS and CDR2 is YFSETQ in the germline V gene. V trimming: 4 bases; J trimming: 1 base; junction bases outside the gene matches: 4. This CDR3 reads CASSQRDRGNTEAFF. CDR3 bases: TGCGCCAGCAGCCAAAGGGACAGGGGGAACACTGAAGCTTTCTTT.

This clone was detected a few times. The chain couples TRBV11-1 to TRBJ1-4; 7 bases fit TRBD1. The CDR3 has 15 residues. Germline assignment: CDR1 SGHAT and CDR2 FQDESV (reference sequence). The J segment lost 5 bases and the V segment lost 5 bases, leaving 8 bases of the junction unmatched. CDR3 sequence: CASSPPGQPNEKLFF. The CDR3 DNA reads as TGTGCCAGCAGCCCACCGGGACAGCCCAATGAAAAACTGTTTTTT.

This clone was counted ten times or more. The chain recombines TRBV14 with TRBJ2-1; no clear D gene. The CDR3 loop spans 15 amino acids. Per the germline V gene, CDR1 is SGHDN and CDR2 is FVKESK. V lost 1 base, J lost 2 bases, and 9 bases lay in between. CDR3 loop: CASSQVRAAYNEQFF. The CDR3 DNA sequence: TGTGCCAGCAGCCAAGTCCGAGCCGCCTACAATGAGCAGTTCTTC.

The sample holds a few counts of this clone. The chain recombines TRBV18 with TRBJ2-3, with 10 nucleotides matching TRBD2. V was pared by 1 base and J by 1 base, with 2 bases of the junction left unmatched. This CDR3 comprises 16 residues. CDR1 is KGHSH, CDR2 LQKENI, per germline. CDR3 nucleotide sequence: TGTGCCAGCTCACCACGTGGGACTAGCGGCACAGATACGCAGTATTTT. Translating it yields CASSPRGTSGTDTQYF.

The chain employs TRBV28 and TRBJ2-5, with 7 bases lining up with TRBD1. CDR1 is MDHEN, CDR2 SYDVKM, per germline. The J segment lost 4 bases and the V segment lost 10 bases, leaving 12 bases of the junction unmatched. The CDR3 runs to 14 residues. As DNA, the CDR3 is TGTGCCACGTACTCTCCCGGGACAGCAGAGACCCAGTACTTC. Its translation: CATYSPGTAETQYF. The full variable domain, completed using reference TRBV28 and TRBJ2-5, is DVKVTQSSRYLVKRTGEKVFLECVQDMDHENMFWYRQDPGLGLRLIYFSYDVKMKEKGDIPEGYSVSREKKERFSLILESASTNQTSMYLCATYSPGTAETQYFGPGTRLLVL.

This clone was picked up many times. V usage is TRBV25-1 and J usage is TRBJ1-4; 12 nucleotides match TRBD1. Trimming removed 8 bases from V and 8 bases from J; junction bases left unmatched: 6. Germline V gene data show CDR1 as MGHDK and CDR2 as SYGVNS. The CDR3 has 14 amino acids. In DNA, the CDR3 is TGTGCCAGCGGGGACAGGGGGCGCCCGGAAAAACTGTTTTTT. Its protein is CASGDRGRPEKLFF.